This is a list of T cell receptor beta chains from one sample in a study of HIV-infected patients and healthy controls. TCRdb analysed the 5' RACE reads with MiXCR anew, one entry per CDR3 protein. Among about 6,400 distinct CDR3 sequences listed, 9.5% to 13% were seen once. The sequencing here drew on blood, taken before antiretroviral therapy. The receptors come from an adult with HIV infection. The CDR3 runs from the conserved cysteine through the conserved F or W. The order of the fields is J gene, V gene, D gene, clone size, CDR3 DNA, CDR3 protein. D genes are given only for firm matches. The size field is filled for only some rows; it gives once, few, many or a size class.

TRBJ2-3 | TRBV20-1 | - | many | TGCAGTGCTCGGAGTTCCAGGGGAAGCACAGATACGCAGTATTTT | CSARSSRGSTDTQYF
TRBJ2-7 | TRBV6-1 | - | many | TGTGCCAGCAGTGAAACCCTCTGGGACACCTGGGAGCAGTACTTC | CASSETLWDTWEQYF
TRBJ1-1 | TRBV6-1 | - | - | TGTGCCAGCAGTAAGACGGAGAACACTGAAGCTTTCTTT | CASSKTENTEAFF
TRBJ1-1 | TRBV28 | - | - | TGTGCCAGCAGCCCGGACAGAGCGGGGACTGAAGCTTTCTTT | CASSPDRAGTEAFF
TRBJ1-1 | TRBV18 | - | many | TGTGCCAGCTCTCCAACAGGGAACACTGAAGCTTTCTTT | CASSPTGNTEAFF
TRBJ2-1 | TRBV19 | - | medium-sized | TGTGCCAGTACGGTACTGGGACATTACAATGAGCAGTTCTTC | CASTVLGHYNEQFF
TRBJ2-1 | TRBV6-5 | - | few | TGTGCCAGTGGGACACGAAGTAGCTCCTACAATGAGCAGTTCTTC | CASGTRSSSYNEQFF
TRBJ1-1 | TRBV25-1 | - | - | TGTGCCAGCAGACAGGGATTGAACACTGAAGCTTTCTTT | CASRQGLNTEAFF
TRBJ1-1 | TRBV11-1 | - | many | TGTGCCAGCAGCCCAGAGGTATGGCAGCTAAACACTGAAGCTTTCTTT | CASSPEVWQLNTEAFF
TRBJ1-1 | TRBV19 | - | many | TGTGCCAGTAGTAACAAGGACACTGAAGCTTTCTTT | CASSNKDTEAFF
TRBJ2-5 | TRBV10-3 | TRBD2 | medium-sized | TGTGCCATCAGTGGACGGACTAGCGCGGAGACCCAGTACTTC | CAISGRTSAETQYF
TRBJ2-7 | TRBV5-1 | TRBD1 | medium-sized | TGCGCCAGCAGCGCCTCGGCGACGGGACAGGGGGCCTCGCTGCGAAGTTACGAGCAGTACTTC | CASSASATGQGASLRSYEQYF
TRBJ1-1 | TRBV29-1 | - | medium-sized | TGCAGCGTTGAAATCAGCATGAACACTGAAGCTTTCTTT | CSVEISMNTEAFF
TRBJ2-1 | TRBV20-1 | - | many | TGCAGTGCTAGCACGCATGACTACAATGAGCAGTTCTTC | CSASTHDYNEQFF
TRBJ2-4 | TRBV27 | - | medium-sized | TGTGCCAATCCCCCGGTCGGCAAAAACATTCAGTACTTC | CANPPVGKNIQYF
TRBJ1-1 | TRBV6-2/TRBV6-3 | TRBD1 | few | TGTGCCAGCGCTTACAGGGGCGTGAACACTGAAGCTTTCTTT | CASAYRGVNTEAFF
TRBJ2-7 | TRBV12-3/TRBV12-4 | - | few | TGTGCCAGCAGCCTCGCGGGCTACGAGCAGTACTTC | CASSLAGYEQYF
TRBJ1-2 | TRBV6-5 | - | few | TGTGCCAGCACCAAGACGGCTCCCCCCTATGGCTACACCTTC | CASTKTAPPYGYTF
TRBJ1-1 | TRBV11-2 | TRBD1 | few | TGTGCCAGCAGCCCTTACAGGGGGGAAGCTTTCTTT | CASSPYRGEAFF
TRBJ1-1 | TRBV4-1 | - | medium-sized | TGCGCCAGCAGCCAGGACCCCCCAGGGGCATTGGTCACTGAAGCTTTCTTT | CASSQDPPGALVTEAFF
TRBJ1-1 | TRBV18 | TRBD1 | few | TGTGCCAGCTCAATGGACAGGGCGGGGAACACTGAAGCTTTCTTT | CASSMDRAGNTEAFF
TRBJ2-1 | TRBV7-6 | TRBD2 | medium-sized | TGTGCCAGCAGCTTAGAGAGCGGGGGTTACAATGAGCAGTTCTTC | CASSLESGGYNEQFF
TRBJ2-7 | TRBV6-1 | TRBD1 | - | TGTGCCAGCAGTGAAGGGGACAGGGGCGAGCAGTACTTC | CASSEGDRGEQYF
TRBJ1-1 | TRBV19 | TRBD1 | medium-sized | TGTGCCAGTATTTCAGGGGGCTCTGAAGCTTTCTTT | CASISGGSEAFF
TRBJ2-3 | TRBV7-9 | - | many | TGTGCCAGCCCACTAGAAAGCGGCGAAGATACGCAGTATTTT | CASPLESGEDTQYF
TRBJ1-1 | TRBV5-6 | - | medium-sized | TGTGCCAGCAGCAGGGGGTCGTTTGAAGCTTTCTTT | CASSRGSFEAFF
TRBJ1-1 | TRBV10-3 | - | medium-sized | TGTGCCATCAGAGAGACAGGCAACACTGAAGCTTTCTTT | CAIRETGNTEAFF
TRBJ2-3 | TRBV29-1 | - | medium-sized | TGCAGCGTTTCCGGCGGGGTAACTTCACCCATGGCCGGCACAGATACGCAGTATTTT | CSVSGGVTSPMAGTDTQYF
TRBJ1-1 | TRBV27 | - | - | TGTGCCAGCAGTCAGAACAGGAACACTGAAGCTTTCTTT | CASSQNRNTEAFF
TRBJ2-7 | TRBV7-2 | TRBD1 | - | TGTGCCAGCAGCTTAGGGGACAGGGGTTCGCGGGAGCAGTACTTC | CASSLGDRGSREQYF
TRBJ2-5 | TRBV5-1 | - | medium-sized | TGCGCCAGCAGGCGAGGAACCCAAGAGACCCAGTACTTC | CASRRGTQETQYF
TRBJ2-1 | TRBV5-4 | TRBD1 | few | TGTGCCAGCAGCAAAACGGACAGGGGGTTGATGGGGCAGTTCTTC | CASSKTDRGLMGQFF
TRBJ1-2 | TRBV5-6 | TRBD1 | - | TGTGCCAGCAGCTTGCCCGGGACAGGGGAAGATGGCTACACCTTC | CASSLPGTGEDGYTF
TRBJ2-1 | TRBV10-3 | - | - | TGTGCCATCAGGTCCTCGGGGTCCCACAATGAGCAGTTCTTC | CAIRSSGSHNEQFF
TRBJ1-3 | TRBV27 | - | medium-sized | TGTGCCAGCAGTTCCCTCCCTCCCTCTGGAAACACCATATATTTT | CASSSLPPSGNTIYF
TRBJ1-6 | TRBV12-3/TRBV12-4 | TRBD1 | medium-sized | TGTGCCAGCAGTCCGTCCCGGGACAGGGAACGGGATAATTCACCCCTCCACTTT | CASSPSRDRERDNSPLHF
TRBJ1-1 | TRBV19 | TRBD1 | many | TGTGCCAGTATTTCTCTCCCACGGACAGGGAACACTGAAGCTTTCTTT | CASISLPRTGNTEAFF
TRBJ1-5 | TRBV6-1 | TRBD1 | medium-sized | TGTGCCAGCAGTGCCTGGGACAGTAATCAGCCCCAGCATTTT | CASSAWDSNQPQHF
TRBJ2-7 | TRBV10-2 | TRBD1 | many | TGCGCCAGCAGTGACGGGACAGGGGACTACGAGCAGTACTTC | CASSDGTGDYEQYF
TRBJ1-1 | TRBV7-2 | - | few | TGTGCCAGCAGCTTAAGGACACGGGTAGACACTGAAGCTTTCTTT | CASSLRTRVDTEAFF
TRBJ1-1 | TRBV7-9 | - | medium-sized | TGTGCCAGCAGCTTAGGACAGGTGGGGGCCGAAGCTTTCTTT | CASSLGQVGAEAFF
TRBJ1-5 | TRBV3-1 | - | few | TGTGCCAGCAGCCAAGCCGGGGGCGGGCAGCCCCAGCATTTT | CASSQAGGGQPQHF
TRBJ1-2 | TRBV20-1 | TRBD1 | many | TGCAGTGCGGAGACAGGGATCAACTATGGCTACACCTTC | CSAETGINYGYTF
TRBJ1-4 | TRBV28 | - | medium-sized | TGTGCCAGCAGTGTCCCTCATGAAAAACTGTTTTTT | CASSVPHEKLFF
TRBJ2-7 | TRBV27 | TRBD1 | medium-sized | TGTGCCAGCAGTCCCGGACAGGGGATGAAGCAGTACTTC | CASSPGQGMKQYF
TRBJ2-7 | TRBV7-9 | - | many | TGTGCCAGCAGCTCTTCGGGGACATTCTACGAGCAGTACTTC | CASSSSGTFYEQYF
TRBJ1-5 | TRBV19 | - | few | TGTGCCAGTAGTAAGATAGGGGCAGGCAATCAGCCCCAGCATTTT | CASSKIGAGNQPQHF
TRBJ1-1 | TRBV7-9 | TRBD1 | few | TGTGCCAGCAGCGCCCGGACAGGGAAAATGAACACTGAAGCTTTCTTT | CASSARTGKMNTEAFF
TRBJ1-5 | TRBV5-6 | - | many | TGTGCCAGCAGCTTGGCTAGGCGCGGGCCCCAGCATTTT | CASSLARRGPQHF
TRBJ2-1 | TRBV11-3 | TRBD2 | medium-sized | TGTGCCAGCAGCTGGAGCGGGAGCTCCTACAATGAGCAGTTCTTC | CASSWSGSSYNEQFF
TRBJ1-2 | TRBV28 | TRBD1 | medium-sized | TGTGCCAGCAGTCGACAGGGGGCGCGTGGCTACACCTTC | CASSRQGARGYTF
TRBJ1-2 | TRBV3-1 | - | - | TGTGCCAGCAGCCAAGATCAGCTCTATGGCTACACCTTC | CASSQDQLYGYTF
TRBJ2-3 | TRBV5-1 | - | many | TGCGCCAGCAGCTTGGACCCTTTGACAGATACGCAGTATTTT | CASSLDPLTDTQYF
TRBJ1-1 | TRBV19 | - | many | TGTGCCAGTAGTATATACGGGGCTGAAGCTTTCTTT | CASSIYGAEAFF
TRBJ1-5 | TRBV7-8 | - | many | TGTGCCAGCAGCGGACGACGGGATAGCAATCAGCCCCAGCATTTT | CASSGRRDSNQPQHF